This T cell receptor beta chain comes out of a study of T-cell reconstitution after alpha-beta-depleted transplantation in children. Library preparation (for TCRbeta) was performed with unique molecular identifiers. TCRdb reprocessed the PCR reads via MiXCR and lists one record per CDR3 protein. Of hundreds of thousands of distinct CDR3 sequences in the sample, less than 9% were seen once. In its sample, this clonotype was seen many times. V was shortened by 5 bases and J by 4 bases, with 11 bases between the two germline ends. Germline-derived CDR1 and CDR2 are PRHDT and FYEKMQ (reference sequence). The CDR3 is made up of 14 amino acids.

This TCR was sampled from a male patient younger than 18 who had a stem cell transplant for acute lymphoblastic leukemia, so the T cells may come from the graft donor. The sample was PBMCs, mostly from graft donor cells, taken 180 days after TCRalphabeta/CD19-depleted stem cell transplant. The chain has TRBV13 and TRBJ1-4, with D tentatively TRBD1 (6 bases). CDR3 nucleotides: TGTGCCAGCAGCGTGGGACAAATTAATGAAAAACTGTTTTTT. It specifies CASSVGQINEKLFF.